Each of the 25 T cell receptor beta chains below was sequenced from the same sample in a study of blood T cell repertoires in COVID-19. Some clones are missing from TCRdb's copy, which holds only in-frame ones; the method was immunoSEQ multiplex PCR. The sample shows 250,000 to 350,000 clones, approximately 85% of them seen only once. The sample was peripheral blood. These receptors all stem from a woman aged 45-65 years with acute or convalescent COVID-19.

This clone was seen more than once but under ten times. V gene TRBV4-2 combines with J gene TRBJ1-2; no definite D call. The germline gives CDR1 LGHNA, CDR2 YNFKEQ. V lost 1 base and J lost 1, with 7 bases in between. CDR3 size: 14 residues. In nucleotides, the CDR3 is TGTGCCAGCAGCCAAGGGGCTGATAACTATGGCTACACCTTC. It is translated as CASSQGADNYGYTF.

This chain joins TRBV28 and TRBJ1-5; perhaps TRBD1 as D (5 bases). The CDR3 runs 15 residues. The germline V gene has CDR1 MDHEN and CDR2 SYDVKM. The ends were cut back, 6 bases at V and 0 bases at J, with 12 bases in the middle. DNA for the CDR3: TGTGCCAGCAGGCAGGGAGGGAATAGCAATCAGCCCCAGCATTTT. Protein: CASRQGGNSNQPQHF.

The chain links TRBV5-5 to TRBJ1-2, with TRBD1 as a possible D gene (5 bases). This CDR3 region has 15 residues. Germline V CDR1 and CDR2: SGHKS, YYEKEE (reference sequence). The V gene lost 0 bases and the J gene lost 1 base, with 10 bases spanning the gap. CDR3 nucleotides: TGTGCCAGCAGCTTGGCGCTCAGGGTTAACTATGGCTACACCTTC. This codes for CASSLALRVNYGYTF.

The chain joins TRBV19 to TRBJ1-3; possible D gene TRBD1, 5 bases. Deletions cut 7 bases from V and 2 bases from J, with 24 bases between. The CDR3 loop spans 18 amino acids. CDR1 LNHDA and CDR2 SQIVND come from the germline V gene (reference sequence). CDR3 sequence reads: CASTPYLRQISTGNTIYF. CDR3 bases: TGTGCCAGTACCCCCTACTTGCGACAGATTTCTACTGGAAACACCATATATTTT.

The rearrangement uses TRBV4-3 and TRBJ2-1; D call uncertain. This CDR3 is built from 16 residues. Deletions cut 1 base from V and 0 bases from J, with 10 bases between. The germline CDR1 and CDR2 sequences are LGHNA and YSLEER. The CDR3 is CASSQGVLTSYNEQFF. As DNA, the CDR3 is TGCGCCAGCAGCCAAGGAGTGTTAACCTCCTACAATGAGCAGTTCTTC.

This clone was seen once. In DNA, the CDR3 is TGTGCCAGCAGCCCCCGAACTGTCGAGCAGTACTTC. It is translated as CASSPRTVEQYF. This chain connects TRBV7-2 to TRBJ2-7; D is uncertain. The V end was cut by 5 bases, the J end by 6 bases, with 11 bases between. CDR3 length: 12 residues. CDR1 and CDR2 (germline): SGHTA, FQGNSA.

The chain is built from TRBV6-2 or TRBV6-3 and TRBJ2-7; 10 bases line up with TRBD2. Per the germline V gene, CDR1 is MNHEY and CDR2 is SVGEGT. The CDR3 consists of 13 residues. J was trimmed by 6 bases and V by 5 bases; bases with no gene match: 4. CDR3 DNA sequence: TGTGCCAGCAGTCTAGCGGGAGCGTTCGAGCAGTACTTC. This codes for CASSLAGAFEQYF.

Comment on this clone: At one boundary the junction diverges from the germline segment, which might be a read error. The V call is TRBV9, the J call TRBJ1-4; 7 bases align to TRBD1. The CDR3 spans 13 residues. Germline values: CDR1 SGDLS, CDR2 YYNGEE. The CDR3 loop reads CASSVGASGQILF. Here the CDR3 DNA reads TGTGCCAGCAGCGTAGGGGCCTCGGGACAGATCCTATTT.

The V gene is TRBV24-1, the J gene TRBJ2-1; 9 bases match TRBD1. CDR3 length: 16 residues. The ends lost 4 bases at V and 4 bases at J; junction bases unmatched: 7. CDR1 and CDR2 from the germline V gene are KGHDR and SFDVKD. This CDR3 reads CATSDRTGAIYNEQFF. DNA for the CDR3: TGTGCCACCAGTGACCGGACAGGGGCTATTTACAATGAGCAGTTCTTC.

The chain couples TRBV3-1 (or the pseudogene TRBV3-2) to TRBJ1-2; D gene uncertain. The V and J ends lost 0 bases and 3 bases respectively, with 5 bases between them. This CDR3 has 13 residues. Germline V gene sequence: CDR1 LGHDT, CDR2 YNNKEL (reference sequence). This CDR3 is CASSQESDYGYTF. For the CDR3, the DNA is TGTGCCAGCAGCCAAGAATCCGACTATGGCTACACCTTC.

The CDR3, as DNA: TGTGCCAGCAGTGTGGACAGGGGGCGTACCTACGAGCAGTACTTC. It specifies CASSVDRGRTYEQYF. This chain uses TRBV2 with TRBJ2-7; 11 bases align to TRBD1. J gave up 2 bases and V 4 bases, and 4 bases lay outside the gene matches. CDR3 length: 15 amino acids. Per the germline V gene, CDR1 is SNHLY and CDR2 is FYNNEI.

This clone has only one observation. In DNA, the CDR3 is TGTGCCAGTAGTCCGCACACACCTAATGAAAAACTGTTTTTT. As protein: CASSPHTPNEKLFF. The chain uses TRBV19 and TRBJ1-4, with D hard to call. Germline V gene lookup returns CDR1 LNHDA and CDR2 SQIVND (reference sequence). V lost 5 bases, J lost 3 bases, and 10 bases lay in between. CDR3 length equals 14 residues.

The gene calls are TRBV13 and TRBJ2-1; D may be TRBD2 (6 bases). Trimming cost V 4 bases and J 0 bases, with 16 bases left between them. From germline, CDR1 is PRHDT and CDR2 FYEKMQ (reference sequence). The CDR3 consists of 17 residues. The CDR3 sequence: CASSSKILAFSYNEQFF. CDR3 coding DNA: TGTGCCAGCAGCTCCAAGATTCTAGCGTTCTCCTACAATGAGCAGTTCTTC. Complete variable domain (other parts from reference TRBV13 and TRBJ2-1): AAGVIQSPRHLIKEKRETATLKCYPIPRHDTVYWYQQGPGQDPQFLISFYEKMQSDKGSIPDRFSAQQFSDYHSELNMSSLELGDSALYFCASSSKILAFSYNEQFFGPGTRLTVL.

This clone came up once. This chain uses TRBV25-1 with TRBJ2-7; D not resolved. V dropped 1 base and J dropped 3 bases, with 4 bases sitting between them. Germline CDR1 reads MGHDK; CDR2 reads SYGVNS. This CDR3 comprises 12 residues. CDR3 coding DNA: TGTGCCAGCAGTGAATCTTACTACGAGCAGTACTTC. It codes for CASSESYYEQYF.

This clone was seen only once. V usage is TRBV28 and J usage is TRBJ2-3; perhaps TRBD1 as D (7 bases). The CDR3 consists of 16 residues. Germline V gene data show CDR1 as MDHEN and CDR2 as SYDVKM. Trimming removed 8 bases from V and 2 bases from J, with 20 bases in between. CDR3 loop: CASLKEGRGVTDTQYF. As DNA, the CDR3 is TGTGCCAGCCTTAAAGAGGGCAGGGGGGTCACAGATACGCAGTATTTT.

This clone was observed a few times. The chain carries TRBV7-3 and TRBJ2-2, with a weak D call TRBD1 (5 bases). Trimming cost V 3 bases and J 5 bases, with 10 bases left between them. The CDR3 is 14 amino acids. Germline-derived CDR1 and CDR2 are SGHTA and FQGTGA. DNA of the CDR3: TGTGCCAGCAGCTTGTTTTCAGGGACCGGGGAGCTGTTTTTT. It encodes CASSLFSGTGELFF.

The rearrangement links TRBV7-2 to TRBJ2-7; 10 bases match TRBD1. This CDR3 comprises 15 residues. CDR1 is SGHTA and CDR2 is FQGNSA in the germline V gene. The V and J ends lost 5 bases and 2 bases, in that order; junction bases with no gene match: 6. Here the CDR3 reads CASSPRTGGAYEQYF. The CDR3 coding sequence is TGTGCCAGCAGCCCCCGGACAGGGGGTGCCTACGAGCAGTACTTC.

The rearrangement joins TRBV19 to TRBJ2-1; D might be TRBD2 (6 bases). Trimming shortened V by 3 bases and J by 4 bases, and 13 bases separated the two germline ends. CDR3 size: 15 residues. The germline CDR1 and CDR2 sequences are LNHDA and SQIVND (reference sequence). CDR3 sequence: CASSIAGRHYNEQFF. As DNA, the CDR3 is TGTGCCAGTAGTATTGCGGGGAGGCATTACAATGAGCAGTTCTTC.

This clone was detected ten times or more. The chain combines TRBV4-1 with TRBJ2-7; TRBD2 might be the D (6 bases). Looked up from germline, CDR1 is MGHRA and CDR2 is YSYEKL. Trimming removed 5 bases at V and 3 bases at J, with 20 bases between. The CDR3 loop spans 16 amino acids. DNA for the CDR3: TGCGCCAGCAGCGGACCCCGTTTAGGGGAGGACTACGAGCAGTACTTC. Its translation: CASSGPRLGEDYEQYF.

This sequence joins TRBV28 and TRBJ2-7; TRBD1 aligns across 9 bases. Germline lookup yields CDR1 MDHEN and CDR2 SYDVKM. The CDR3 is made up of 15 amino acids. V was clipped by 5 bases and J by 2 bases; unmatched bases: 7. CDR3 sequence (DNA): TGTGCCAGCAGTAGCCCCGGGACAGGGCCCTACGAGCAGTACTTC. The encoded protein is CASSSPGTGPYEQYF.

The chain carries TRBV27 and TRBJ1-6; D not certain. In germline, CDR1 is MNHEY, CDR2 SMNVEV (reference sequence). The CDR3 sequence is 18 residues long. V was cut by 3 bases and J by 9 bases, with 24 bases left in between. CDR3 nucleotide sequence: TGTGCCAGCAGTTTCCTATATACAGTGACGGCGCGGGGTTCACCCCTCCACTTT. It specifies CASSFLYTVTARGSPLHF.

The chain joins TRBV6-2 or TRBV6-3 to TRBJ1-5; 10 positions match TRBD1. Looked up from germline, CDR1 is MNHEY and CDR2 is SVGEGT. This CDR3 contains 17 residues. Trimming at V came to 2 bases and at J to 7 bases, leaving 11 bases not matched to a gene. The CDR3 loop reads CASSYTWDRGLGQPQHF. The CDR3 coding sequence is TGTGCCAGCAGTTACACCTGGGACAGGGGTTTAGGGCAGCCCCAGCATTTT.

The gene calls are TRBV7-2 and TRBJ2-1; 11 bases line up with TRBD2. V gave up 4 bases and J gave up 8 bases; unmatched junction bases: 4. CDR1 SGHTA and CDR2 FQGNSA come from the germline V gene. There are 14 residues in the CDR3. This CDR3 is CASSSSGRIDEQFF. CDR3 in DNA: TGTGCCAGCAGCTCTAGCGGGAGGATCGATGAGCAGTTCTTC.

The rearrangement uses TRBV7-8 and TRBJ2-5; 11 bases map to TRBD2. The germline CDR1 and CDR2 sequences are SGHVS and FQNEAQ. Unmatched junction bases numbered 6, after V lost 1 base and J lost 5 bases. The CDR3 runs 16 residues. The CDR3 coding sequence is TGTGCCAGCAGCTTAGTGACTAGCGGGATTAGGGAGACCCAGTACTTC. Translating it yields CASSLVTSGIRETQYF.

This clone was seen only once. V usage is TRBV28 and J usage is TRBJ2-7; D is undetermined. Between the trimmed V and J ends, which lost 5 bases and 7 bases, there was a span of 18 bases. This CDR3 has 14 amino acids. CDR1 is MDHEN and CDR2 is SYDVKM in the germline V gene. The CDR3 loop is CASSPGSPSREQYF. CDR3 nucleotides: TGTGCCAGCAGTCCAGGATCCCCCTCTCGGGAGCAGTACTTC.